These 9 T cell receptor beta chains were all obtained from the same sample, sequenced in a study of blood T cell repertoires in COVID-19. Produced via immunoSEQ multiplex PCR; TCRdb's table is partial and in-frame only. The profile covers about 83,000 clones, with more than 85% appearing a single time and about 7.8% taken by the ten largest. Sequencing was done on a sample of peripheral blood. The source is a man older than 75 with active or convalescent COVID-19.

V usage is TRBV19 and J usage is TRBJ2-5; 8 bases match TRBD1. CDR3 size: 11 residues. V shed 4 bases, J shed 14 bases, and the junction held 6 bases outside the gene matches. Germline assignment: CDR1 LNHDA and CDR2 SQIVND (reference sequence). CDR3 nucleotide sequence: TGTGCCAGTAGTAGCGACAGGGGTGTTTACTTC. This translates into CASSSDRGVYF.

The chain employs TRBV7-2 and TRBJ2-3; D perhaps matches TRBD2 (7 bases). Germline V gene sequence: CDR1 SGHTA, CDR2 FQGNSA. The CDR3 has 15 amino acids. The V end lost 1 base, the J end lost 4 bases, and 12 bases lay between the germline ends. The CDR3 bases are TGTGCCAGCAGCTTAGACGGGGGGCGGCCAGATACGCAGTATTTT. It yields the protein CASSLDGGRPDTQYF.

In regard to this clone: One end of the junction does not line up with germline, which may come from a read error. The chain carries TRBV5-1 and TRBJ1-3, with 10 bases aligning to TRBD1. Germline CDR1 is SGHRS and CDR2 is YFSETQ. The CDR3 covers 15 residues. The CDR3 bases are TGCGCCAGCTTCAGACAGGGGGCTTCTGGAAACATCATATATTTT. Translated: CASFRQGASGNIIYF.

The CDR3 nucleotides are TGCGCCAGCAGCTCGTGGACAGGGACCGGTTCACCCCTCCACTTT. The encoded protein is CASSSWTGTGSPLHF. This chain uses TRBV5-1 with TRBJ1-6; 8 bases match TRBD1. CDR1 is SGHRS and CDR2 is YFSETQ in the germline V gene. V lost 3 bases to trimming and J lost 9 bases; unmatched junction nucleotides: 8. The CDR3 runs to 15 residues.

The chain has TRBV27 and TRBJ1-6; TRBD1 aligns across 9 bases. After removal of 6 bases from V and 10 bases from J, the junction contained 7 bases not matched to a gene. The CDR3 is made up of 14 amino acids. Germline V CDR1 and CDR2: MNHEY, SMNVEV (reference sequence). CDR3 region: CASRGDRAVSPLHF. CDR3 DNA: TGTGCCAGCAGGGGGGACAGGGCGGTCTCACCCCTCCACTTT.

This clone appeared a few times. The chain is built from TRBV15 and TRBJ2-1, with 8 positions matching TRBD1. Per the germline V gene, CDR1 is LNHNV and CDR2 is YYDKDF (reference sequence). V was clipped by 1 base and J by 1 base; unmatched bases: 3. This CDR3 has 16 residues. DNA for the CDR3: TGTGCCACCAGCAGAGGCGACAGGGGTTCCTACAATGAGCAGTTCTTC. Protein: CATSRGDRGSYNEQFF.

The gene calls are TRBV20-1 and TRBJ2-1; the D gene is possibly TRBD2 (5 bases). CDR1 and CDR2 (germline): DFQATT, SNEGSKA (reference sequence). Trimming cost V 6 bases and J 9 bases, with 12 bases left between them. This CDR3 contains 11 residues. The CDR3 DNA is TGCAGTGCGAACCTAGCCCGTGAGCAGTTCTTC. Its protein product is CSANLAREQFF.

The chain has TRBV24-1 and TRBJ1-2; D is ambiguous. The CDR3 runs 12 residues. Germline V gives CDR1 KGHDR, CDR2 SFDVKD. The CDR3, as DNA: TGTGCACTACGACCTTTCTTCTATGGCTACACCTTC. Translated: CALRPFFYGYTF.

This clone was seen just once. The chain is built from TRBV6-6 and TRBJ2-2, with D possibly TRBD1 on 6 matching bases. Germline CDR1 and CDR2: MNHNY and SVGAGI (reference sequence). CDR3 size: 15 residues. The V and J ends lost 0 bases and 9 bases respectively, with 14 bases between them. CDR3 DNA sequence: TGTGCCAGCAGTTACTCGGGGCAGGGGACCCGGGAGCTGTTTTTT. It codes for CASSYSGQGTRELFF.